The table lists the clone carrying this TCR beta chain with a few counts. As yet, its antigen is unknown. PCR was performed using 60 Vbeta and 13 Jbeta primers. Profiled with immunoSEQ multiplex PCR; TCRdb holds only in-frame clones, not every one. The sample lists 100,000 or so clones; around 81% were seen once. This CDR3 has 16 amino acids. V was clipped by 4 bases and J by 0 bases; unmatched bases: 8. CDR1 SGDLS and CDR2 YYNGEE come from the germline V gene. This specimen comes from a study of cytomegalovirus exposure and HLA in healthy donors. Study observations and caveats: Excluded were some V segments that proved indistinguishable, including TRBV6-2 and TRBV6-3.

The chain is built from TRBV9 and TRBJ1-1; 8 positions match TRBD1. The receptor was derived from a man aged 40-50 years in good health and CMV-seropositive. Sequencing was done on a sample of PBMCs. The CDR3 spells CASSLPLTGVNTEAFF. CDR3 nucleotides: TGTGCCAGCAGCTTACCTCTGACAGGGGTGAACACTGAAGCTTTCTTT.